This TCR beta chain was profiled in a study of T cells after yellow fever vaccination. In TCRdb, the 5' RACE reads were re-called with MiXCR into one record per CDR3 protein. The profile shows 610,000 or so distinct CDR3 sequences, 9% to 15% of them singletons. The sequence came from a man aged 25-45 years who received the YFV17D yellow fever vaccine. The sample here was PBMCs, taken on the day of the yellow fever booster vaccination.

CDR3 sequence reads: CASSQVIGTGEQFF. CDR3 bases: TGTGCCAGCAGCCAAGTAATCGGGACGGGTGAGCAGTTCTTC. This rearrangement joins TRBV3-1 to TRBJ2-1; D may correspond to TRBD1 or TRBD2 (5 bases each). V was clipped by 1 base and J by 9 bases, with 13 bases between them. The CDR3 spans 14 residues. Germline V gene data show CDR1 as LGHDT and CDR2 as YNNKEL (reference sequence).